The table lists the clone carrying this TCR beta chain with a count of one. The data were taken from a study of blood T cell repertoires in COVID-19. Study as a whole: Acute and convalescent COVID-19 samples came from the United States, Italy and Spain. Sources were T cells, B-cell-depleted T cells, or PBMCs; the material itself was cDNA or gDNA.

Per the study methods: It was from reference gene primer amplification that nucleated cell counts were estimated. Profiled with immunoSEQ multiplex PCR; TCRdb holds only in-frame clones, not every one. V and J calls and clone size are those listed in that table; D and trimming were worked out from the DNA. There are about 140,000 clones in the sample; around 82% occur only once, and under 9.5% lies in the top ten. V gave up 5 bases and J gave up 2 bases, with 16 bases separating them. Germline values: CDR1 SEHNR, CDR2 FQNEAQ (reference sequence). The CDR3 contains 16 residues. The chain links TRBV7-9 to TRBJ2-1, with a tentative D call TRBD2 (5 bases). The sequenced sample was peripheral blood. The source of this sequence is a human donor in a cohort sampled during active COVID-19. The CDR3 loop reads CASSLGAEPPYNEQFF. The CDR3 DNA is TGTGCCAGCAGCCTGGGAGCGGAGCCCCCCTACAATGAGCAGTTCTTC.